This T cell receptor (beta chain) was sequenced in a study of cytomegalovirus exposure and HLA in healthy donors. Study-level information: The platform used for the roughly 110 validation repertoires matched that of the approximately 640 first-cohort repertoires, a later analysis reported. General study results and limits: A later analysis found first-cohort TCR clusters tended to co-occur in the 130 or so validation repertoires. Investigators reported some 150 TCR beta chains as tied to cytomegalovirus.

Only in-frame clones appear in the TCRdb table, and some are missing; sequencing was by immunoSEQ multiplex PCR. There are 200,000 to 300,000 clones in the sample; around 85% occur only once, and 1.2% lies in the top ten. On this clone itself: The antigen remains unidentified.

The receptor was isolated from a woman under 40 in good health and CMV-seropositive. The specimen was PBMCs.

The CDR3 bases are TGTGCCAGCAGTATCACAGGGAGAAGTGGCTACACCTTC. Protein product: CASSITGRSGYTF. The genes are TRBV27 and TRBJ1-2; D is perhaps TRBD1 (6 bases). This CDR3 contains 13 residues. Trimming took 5 bases from V and 7 from J, leaving 14 bases between them. Germline CDR1 reads MNHEY; CDR2 reads SMNVEV (reference sequence).